Detailed here is one TCR beta chain. Source study methods: It was from reference gene primer amplification that nucleated cell counts were estimated. Clones were read by immunoSEQ multiplex PCR, and TCRdb kept only the in-frame ones, dropping some. Clonal size and the V and J genes are those of that table, whereas D and trimming came from the DNA. In the table there are under 250,000 clones, roughly 86% of which are singletons. The record originates from a study of blood T cell repertoires in COVID-19. Study at large: Sites across the United States, Italy and Spain contributed samples from acute and convalescent COVID-19. PBMCs, B-cell-depleted T cells, or T cells were the source of the cDNA or gDNA that made up the material.

In germline, CDR1 is SNHLY, CDR2 FYNNEI. With 6 bases clipped from V and 0 bases from J, the junction kept 13 bases outside the gene matches. The CDR3 runs to 19 residues. Sample: peripheral blood. V is TRBV2 and J is TRBJ1-6; 8 nucleotides line up with TRBD1. The source of this sequence is a woman aged 40 to 49 with acute or convalescent COVID-19. This CDR3 is CASRTPGQAVSSYNSPLHF. The CDR3 bases are TGTGCCAGCAGAACACCGGGACAGGCGGTGAGCTCCTATAATTCACCCCTCCACTTT.